Following are 27 T cell receptor beta chains from one sample sequenced in a study of OX40 agonist ivuxolimab in advanced cancers. The repertoire was sequenced with immunoSEQ multiplex PCR; TCRdb's copy has only in-frame clones and lacks some. The sample lists about 79,000 clones, around 90% occurring once. This specimen consisted of CD4+ or CD8+ T cells sorted from blood, obtained in a trial of the OX40 agonist ivuxolimab. The receptors shown here come from an adult with an advanced solid tumor such as melanoma, head and neck, liver or kidney cancer.

Here the CDR3 reads CASSVGGQSYGYTF. CDR3 DNA: TGTGCCAGCAGCGTAGGGGGTCAGTCCTATGGCTACACCTTC. The chain joins TRBV9 to TRBJ1-2; D unresolved. The length of the CDR3 is 14 residues. Germline CDR1 is SGDLS and CDR2 is YYNGEE. Trimming took off 0 bases at V and 4 bases at J, with 10 bases between the two ends.

This CDR3 reads CASSFRGVSTEAFF. The DNA of the CDR3 is TGTGCCAGCAGTTTTCGGGGGGTAAGCACTGAAGCTTTCTTT. The chain uses TRBV28 and TRBJ1-1; D may be TRBD1 (5 bases). CDR3 length: 14 amino acids. Trimming shortened V by 3 bases and J by 4 bases, and 12 bases separated the two germline ends. Germline V gives CDR1 MDHEN, CDR2 SYDVKM.

This sequence joins TRBV4-2 and TRBJ1-4, with D maybe TRBD1 (6 bases). The CDR3 contains 14 residues. Trimming pared 4 bases from V and 3 bases from J, leaving 9 bases between. Germline V gene sequence: CDR1 LGHNA, CDR2 YNFKEQ. CDR3 sequence (DNA): TGTGCCAGCAGCCCACAGGGTCCTAATGAAAAACTGTTTTTT. This gives the protein CASSPQGPNEKLFF.

The gene calls are TRBV5-1 and TRBJ1-4; 8 bases line up with TRBD1. The germline V gene encodes CDR1 SGHRS and CDR2 YFSETQ. The CDR3 sequence is 16 residues long. The J segment lost 3 bases and the V segment lost 4 bases, leaving 8 bases of the junction unmatched. CDR3 loop: CASSQSPGGSNEKLFF. CDR3 DNA: TGCGCCAGCAGCCAGTCTCCAGGGGGCTCTAATGAAAAACTGTTTTTT.

V gene TRBV27 combines with J gene TRBJ2-1; no definite D call. Germline CDR1 reads MNHEY; CDR2 reads SMNVEV (reference sequence). This CDR3 has 14 residues. V lost 3 bases to trimming and J lost 0 bases, with 6 bases between them. This CDR3 reads CASSFTSSYNEQFF. CDR3 coding DNA: TGTGCCAGCAGTTTCACCAGCTCCTACAATGAGCAGTTCTTC.

This clone was seen a single time. The chain links TRBV5-1 to TRBJ2-1, with TRBD1 matching over 10 bases. This CDR3 contains 15 residues. V dropped 4 bases and J dropped 3; count of bases not matched to a gene: 4. Germline assignment: CDR1 SGHRS and CDR2 YFSETQ. CDR3 sequence reads: CASSGGQGNYNEQFF. The CDR3 DNA follows: TGCGCCAGCAGCGGGGGACAGGGGAACTACAATGAGCAGTTCTTC.

The CDR3 reads CASSLLRASYEQYF. CDR3 DNA: TGTGCCAGCAGTCTCCTACGGGCCTCCTACGAGCAGTACTTC. This sequence joins TRBV6-5 and TRBJ2-7; D remains ambiguous. Germline CDR1 reads MNHEY; CDR2 reads SVGAGI. The CDR3 totals 14 residues. V lost 5 bases and J lost 0, with 11 bases in between.

This chain links TRBV11-3 with TRBJ2-7; TRBD2 matches 10 bases. V shed 1 base and J 2 bases; nucleotides not matched to a gene: 5. In germline, CDR1 is SGHNT, CDR2 YENEEA. The CDR3 has 16 amino acids. The CDR3 DNA sequence: TGTGCCAGCAGCTTAGGGAGGACTAGCGGTCCCTACGAGCAGTACTTC. It translates to CASSLGRTSGPYEQYF.

The chain uses TRBV27 and TRBJ1-2, with D possibly TRBD1 on 5 matching bases. Trimming removed 0 bases at V and 4 bases at J, with 12 bases between. The CDR3 runs to 15 residues. Germline CDR1 is MNHEY and CDR2 is SMNVEV (reference sequence). CDR3 in amino acids: CASSLSSVQGYGYTF. CDR3 in DNA: TGTGCCAGCAGTTTATCTTCGGTCCAGGGCTATGGCTACACCTTC.

The CDR3 nucleotides read TGTGCCAGCAGTTACCGTTCCCTCAGCGGGAACCCCTACGAGCAGTACTTC. This codes for CASSYRSLSGNPYEQYF. This chain joins TRBV11-3 and TRBJ2-7; TRBD2 matches at 7 bases. The CDR3 sequence is 17 residues long. Looked up from germline, CDR1 is SGHNT and CDR2 is YENEEA. The J segment lost 2 bases and the V segment lost 6 bases, leaving 16 bases of the junction unmatched.

The genes are TRBV6-5 and TRBJ2-1; 10 bases map to TRBD2. From germline, CDR1 is MNHEY and CDR2 SVGAGI. CDR3 length: 16 amino acids. Unmatched junction bases numbered 11, after V lost 2 bases and J lost 10 bases. The CDR3 DNA reads TGTGCCAGCAGTTACGAGGTAGCGGGAGGAGGGGGGGAGCAGTTCTTC. It specifies CASSYEVAGGGGEQFF.

This chain connects TRBV5-1 to TRBJ1-5; unclear D gene. Germline assignment: CDR1 SGHRS and CDR2 YFSETQ. Trimming stripped 0 bases from V and 5 bases from J, with 6 bases between. The CDR3 consists of 13 residues. The CDR3 sequence is CASSLERDQPQHF. In nucleotides, the CDR3 is TGCGCCAGCAGCTTGGAGAGGGATCAGCCCCAGCATTTT. The full variable domain, in which reference TRBV5-1 and TRBJ1-5 provide the parts outside the CDR3, is KAGVTQTPRYLIKTRGQQVTLSCSPISGHRSVSWYQQTPGQGLQFLFEYFSETQRNKGNFPGRFSGRQFSNSRSEMNVSTLELGDSALYLCASSLERDQPQHFGDGTRLSIL.

V usage is TRBV12-5 and J usage is TRBJ1-5, with D possibly TRBD1 on 6 matching bases. CDR3 length: 22 amino acids. Germline V gives CDR1 LGHNT, CDR2 FRNRAP. Trimming removed 0 bases from V and 2 bases from J, with 29 bases in between. The CDR3 reads CASGLVLEFSLQGLTGNQPQHF. CDR3 coding DNA: TGTGCTAGTGGTTTGGTACTAGAATTTAGTTTGCAGGGGCTAACAGGCAATCAGCCCCAGCATTTT.

The chain is built from TRBV5-8 and TRBJ2-2; D is unclear. The CDR3 contains 15 residues. Germline-derived CDR1 and CDR2 are SGHTS and YDEGEE. V lost 1 base and J lost 1, with 8 bases in between. The CDR3 region is CASSLTDKNTGELFF. The CDR3 region has the DNA TGTGCCAGCAGCTTGACAGACAAGAACACCGGGGAGCTGTTTTTT.

V gene TRBV14 combines with J gene TRBJ2-1, with 8 bases matching TRBD1. Per germline, CDR1 SGHDN and CDR2 FVKESK. The CDR3 covers 16 residues. Unmatched junction bases numbered 9, after V lost 0 bases and J lost 8 bases. The CDR3: CASSQEGMTQGDEQFF. The CDR3 bases are TGTGCCAGCAGCCAAGAAGGTATGACACAGGGGGATGAGCAGTTCTTC.

The gene calls are TRBV14 and TRBJ2-3, with 7 bases fitting TRBD2. This CDR3 is 16 amino acids long. Trimming at V came to 4 bases and at J to 3 bases, leaving 10 bases not matched to a gene. Germline lookup yields CDR1 SGHDN and CDR2 FVKESK. For the CDR3, the DNA is TGTGCCAGCAGCCTGGCCGGCGGGAGCCTTACAGATACGCAGTATTTT. Protein sequence: CASSLAGGSLTDTQYF.

The sample holds one count of this clone. The chain links TRBV7-8 to TRBJ2-1, with 8 positions matching TRBD1. Per germline, CDR1 SGHVS and CDR2 FQNEAQ. CDR3 size: 17 residues. Unmatched junction bases numbered 11, after V lost 5 bases and J lost 2 bases. CDR3 bases: TGTGCCAGCAGCAAGGGACAGGAACTGGGCCCCTACAATGAGCAGTTCTTC. This codes for CASSKGQELGPYNEQFF.

The chain is built from TRBV7-9 and TRBJ1-3; D possibly corresponds to TRBD1 (6 bases). This CDR3 is 16 amino acids long. V lost 3 bases and J lost 4, with 16 bases in between. Germline V gene lookup returns CDR1 SEHNR and CDR2 FQNEAQ (reference sequence). Here the CDR3 reads CASSLVQGKPGNTIYF. As DNA, the CDR3 is TGTGCCAGCAGCTTGGTACAGGGAAAGCCAGGAAACACCATATATTTT.

The V call is TRBV7-8, the J call TRBJ2-7; D ambiguous. Trimming took 3 bases from V and 2 from J, leaving 8 bases between them. The CDR3 loop spans 13 amino acids. The germline gives CDR1 SGHVS, CDR2 FQNEAQ. CDR3 amino acids: CASSFLQAYEQYF. The CDR3 coding sequence is TGTGCCAGCAGCTTTCTTCAGGCCTACGAGCAGTACTTC.

Here the CDR3 reads CASRRKGVPSYEQYF. DNA of the CDR3: TGTGCCAGCAGACGTAAGGGGGTGCCCTCCTACGAGCAGTACTTC. V and J are TRBV6-5 and TRBJ2-7; the D gene is possibly TRBD1 (6 bases). This CDR3 is 15 amino acids long. The V gene's germline CDR1 is MNHEY and CDR2 SVGAGI. V lost 6 bases, J lost 0 bases, and 15 bases lay in between.

CDR3 protein: CAWSVQTPMRYF. Here the CDR3 DNA reads TGTGCCTGGAGTGTCCAGACGCCCATGCGGTACTTC. The chain uses TRBV30 and TRBJ2-4; no reliable D call. In germline, CDR1 is GTSNPN, CDR2 SVGIG (reference sequence). The CDR3 length is 12 residues. The V gene lost 0 bases and the J gene lost 15 bases, with 15 bases spanning the gap.

This chain connects TRBV4-1 to TRBJ1-4; TRBD1 agrees at 9 bases. Per the germline V gene, CDR1 is MGHRA and CDR2 is YSYEKL. The CDR3 extends over 15 amino acids. V was clipped by 3 bases and J by 9 bases; unmatched bases: 8. The CDR3 loop is CASSQGTGSHQKLFF. In nucleotides, the CDR3 is TGCGCCAGCAGCCAGGGGACAGGGTCTCACCAAAAACTGTTTTTT.

The chain recombines TRBV7-3 with TRBJ2-1; a weak D match, TRBD2 (6 bases). This CDR3 region has 17 residues. V dropped 7 bases and J dropped 1 base, with 20 bases sitting between them. Looked up from germline, CDR1 is SGHTA and CDR2 is FQGTGA. The CDR3 is CASTLTGGPLSYNEQFF. The CDR3 DNA sequence: TGTGCCAGCACCCTAACCGGGGGACCCCTTTCCTACAATGAGCAGTTCTTC.

This sequence joins TRBV7-9 and TRBJ2-7; perhaps TRBD1 as D (6 bases). The V and J ends lost 7 bases and 1 base respectively, with 29 bases between them. CDR3 length: 19 amino acids. Germline loops: CDR1 SEHNR, CDR2 FQNEAQ (reference sequence). The DNA for the CDR3 is TGTGCCAGCATCACCACCTTGGACCGGGACGATGGGACATCCTACGAGCAGTACTTC. This codes for CASITTLDRDDGTSYEQYF.

The CDR3 sequence is CASSQDWGKDTQYF. CDR3 sequence (DNA): TGTGCCAGCAGCCAAGATTGGGGCAAAGATACGCAGTATTTT. This chain connects TRBV4-2 to TRBJ2-3; tentatively, D is TRBD1 (5 bases). This CDR3 has 14 residues. With 0 bases removed from V and 5 bases from J, the gap between germline ends came to 9 bases. CDR1 LGHNA and CDR2 YNFKEQ come from the germline V gene.

This chain uses TRBV18 with TRBJ2-7; TRBD2 might be the D (5 bases). Germline V gives CDR1 KGHSH, CDR2 LQKENI. The CDR3 contains 14 residues. The V end was cut by 0 bases, the J end by 5 bases, with 11 bases between. The CDR3 loop is CASSPPTTPHEQYF. CDR3 sequence (DNA): TGTGCCAGCTCACCACCGACTACGCCCCACGAGCAGTACTTC.

The chain uses TRBV6-5 and TRBJ2-7; D gene ambiguous. Trimming took off 5 bases at V and 13 bases at J, with 12 bases between the two ends. CDR3 size: 10 residues. In germline, CDR1 is MNHEY, CDR2 SVGAGI. CDR3 region: CASSEALYYF. The CDR3, as DNA: TGTGCCAGCAGTGAAGCCCTATATTACTTC.